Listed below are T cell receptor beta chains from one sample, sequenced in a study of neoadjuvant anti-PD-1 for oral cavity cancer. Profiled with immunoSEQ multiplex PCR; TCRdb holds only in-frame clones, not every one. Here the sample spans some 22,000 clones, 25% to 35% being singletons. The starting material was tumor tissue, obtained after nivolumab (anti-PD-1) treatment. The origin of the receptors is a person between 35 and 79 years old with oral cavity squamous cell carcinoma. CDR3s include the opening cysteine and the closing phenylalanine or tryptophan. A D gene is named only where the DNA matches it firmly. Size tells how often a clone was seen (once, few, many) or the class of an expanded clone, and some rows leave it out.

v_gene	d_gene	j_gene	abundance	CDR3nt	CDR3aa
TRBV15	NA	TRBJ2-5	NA	TGTGCCACCAGCCTGGGCAGGGAGATAAAGACCCAGTACTTC	CATSLGREIKTQYF
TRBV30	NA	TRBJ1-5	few	TGTGCCTGGGACAGACAGGACAATCAGCCCCAGCATTTT	CAWDRQDNQPQHF
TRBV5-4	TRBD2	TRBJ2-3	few	TGTGCCAGCAGCTTGCCTAGCGGGGAGGGCACAGATACGCAGTATTTT	CASSLPSGEGTDTQYF
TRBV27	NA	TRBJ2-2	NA	TGTGCCAGCAGAAGGGCGGGACAGAACACCGGGGAGCTGTTTTTT	CASRRAGQNTGELFF
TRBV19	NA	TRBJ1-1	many	TGTGCCAGTAGTATTCTGGAGATGAACACTGAAGCTTTCTTT	CASSILEMNTEAFF
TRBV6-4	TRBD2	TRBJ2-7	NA	TGTGCCAGCAGTGAAAGCCCTAGCGGGAGGGCCTACGAGCAGTACTTC	CASSESPSGRAYEQYF
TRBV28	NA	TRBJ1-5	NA	TGTGCCAGCACCCCCGGCGGGGGATATCAGCCCCAGCATTTT	CASTPGGGYQPQHF
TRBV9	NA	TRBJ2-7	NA	TGTGCCAGCAGCGTAGGGGCCTCCTACGAGCAGTACTTC	CASSVGASYEQYF
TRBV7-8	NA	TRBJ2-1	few	TGTGCCAGCAGCCTCGGAAGAGAGATTAGGCAGTTCTTC	CASSLGREIRQFF
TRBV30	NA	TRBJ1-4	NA	TGTGCCTGGAGTCTGGGGAGGCGGGGTACTAATGAAAAACTGTTTTTT	CAWSLGRRGTNEKLFF
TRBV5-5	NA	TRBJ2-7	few	TGTGCCAGCAGCTTGGCCTCCTCCGGCTTACCCTACGAGCAGTACTTC	CASSLASSGLPYEQYF
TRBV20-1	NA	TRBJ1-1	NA	TGCAGTGCTAGAGATCCTCCGGAAGCTTTCTTT	CSARDPPEAFF
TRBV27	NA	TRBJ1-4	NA	TGTGCCAGCAGCGGACTGTGGGAAAAACTGTTTTTT	CASSGLWEKLFF
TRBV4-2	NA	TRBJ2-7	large	TGTGCCAGCAGCCAAGAGTATGCAGACTCCTACGAGCAGTACTTC	CASSQEYADSYEQYF
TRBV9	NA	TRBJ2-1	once	TGTGCCAGCAGCGTAGCGTGGGGGGAGGTGAACAATGAGCAGTTCTTC	CASSVAWGEVNNEQFF
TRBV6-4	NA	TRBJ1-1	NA	TGTGCCAGCAGTTACTCCGGGTCGAACACTGAAGCTTTCTTT	CASSYSGSNTEAFF
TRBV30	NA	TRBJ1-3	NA	TGTGCCTGGAGTGTAGGCGTCAGCTCTGGAAACACCATATATTTT	CAWSVGVSSGNTIYF
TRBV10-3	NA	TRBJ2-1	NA	TGTGCCATCAGTCAGCCTGTGGGAAGCTCCTACAATGAGCAGTTCTTC	CAISQPVGSSYNEQFF
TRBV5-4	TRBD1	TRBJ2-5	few	TGTGCCAGCAGCTACCGACAGGGGGCGGCGGAGACCCAGTACTTC	CASSYRQGAAETQYF
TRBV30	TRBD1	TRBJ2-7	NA	TGTGCCTGGAGTGGGGCAGGGGGCGCGCAGTACTTC	CAWSGAGGAQYF
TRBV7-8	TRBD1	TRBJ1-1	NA	TGTGCGTCGACAGGGGACACTGAAGCTTTCTTT	CASTGDTEAFF
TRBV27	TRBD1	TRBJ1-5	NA	TGTGCCAGCAGTCGATTAGGGACAGTGGTTCGCAATCAGCCCCAGCATTTT	CASSRLGTVVRNQPQHF
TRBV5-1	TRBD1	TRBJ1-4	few	TGCGCCAGCAGCCTCGGACAGGGATATAATGAAAAACTGTTTTTT	CASSLGQGYNEKLFF
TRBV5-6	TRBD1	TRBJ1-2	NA	TGTGCCAGCAGCTTGAGACAGGGGGACTACTATGGCTACACCTTC	CASSLRQGDYYGYTF
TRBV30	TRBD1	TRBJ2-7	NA	TGTGCCTGGAGTTTAAGGGGGCTCGCCTACGAGCAGTACTTC	CAWSLRGLAYEQYF
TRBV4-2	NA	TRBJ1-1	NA	TGTGCCAGCAGCCAAGATCTATTCCGACGGGCGAACACTGAAGCTTTCTTT	CASSQDLFRRANTEAFF
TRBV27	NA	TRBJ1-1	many	TGTGCCAGCAGGGGAAGATCAGGGGAAACTGAAGCTTTCTTT	CASRGRSGETEAFF
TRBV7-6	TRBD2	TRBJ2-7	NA	TGTGCCAGCAGCTTAGGCCCTAGCGGGAACTCCTACGAGCAGTACTTC	CASSLGPSGNSYEQYF
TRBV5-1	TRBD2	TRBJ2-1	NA	TGCGCCAGCAGCTTGACTAGCGGGAGGCCTAATGAGCAGTTCTTC	CASSLTSGRPNEQFF
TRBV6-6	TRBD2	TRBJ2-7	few	TGTGCCAGCAGGAGGACTAGCGGGGACTACGAGCAGTACTTC	CASRRTSGDYEQYF
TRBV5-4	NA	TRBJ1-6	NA	TGTGCCAGCAGCTTGGGATCGGCAGGCTCCTATAATTCACCCCTCCACTTT	CASSLGSAGSYNSPLHF
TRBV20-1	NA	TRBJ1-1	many	TGCAGTGCGGAGGCGAGCACTGAAGCTTTCTTT	CSAEASTEAFF